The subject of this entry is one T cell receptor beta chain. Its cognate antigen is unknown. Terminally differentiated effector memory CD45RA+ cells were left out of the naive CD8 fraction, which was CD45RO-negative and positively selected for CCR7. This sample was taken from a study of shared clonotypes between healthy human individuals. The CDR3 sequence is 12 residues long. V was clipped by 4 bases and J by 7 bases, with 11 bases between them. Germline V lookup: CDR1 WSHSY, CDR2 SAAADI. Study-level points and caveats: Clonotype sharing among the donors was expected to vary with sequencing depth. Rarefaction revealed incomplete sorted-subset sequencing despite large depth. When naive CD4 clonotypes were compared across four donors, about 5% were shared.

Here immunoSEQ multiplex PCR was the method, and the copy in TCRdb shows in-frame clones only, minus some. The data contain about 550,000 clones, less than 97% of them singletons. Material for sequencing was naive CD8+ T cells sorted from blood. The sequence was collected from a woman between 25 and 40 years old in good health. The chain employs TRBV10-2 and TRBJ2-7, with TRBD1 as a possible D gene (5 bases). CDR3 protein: CASSAWGAEQYF. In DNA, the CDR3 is TGCGCCAGCAGTGCGTGGGGCGCGGAGCAGTACTTC.